These T cell receptor beta chains were read from a single sample in a study of OX40 agonist ivuxolimab in advanced cancers. Data came from immunoSEQ multiplex PCR; TCRdb stores just in-frame clones and leaves some out. In the table there are 25,000 or so clones, 75% to 90% of which are singletons. The specimen was CD4+ or CD8+ T cells sorted from blood, collected in a trial of the OX40 agonist ivuxolimab. The receptors here all came from an adult with an advanced solid tumor such as melanoma, head and neck, liver or kidney cancer. Each CDR3 is given with its conserved first and last residue. A D gene is named only where the DNA matches it firmly. A row's size may be missing; if present it is once, few, many or a size class.

d_call clone_size j_call v_call cdr3_nt cdr3_aa
. . TRBJ1-2 TRBV6-5 TGTGCCAGCAGTTTCACAGGGAGGGCTAACTATGGCTACACCTTC CASSFTGRANYGYTF
. . TRBJ1-1 TRBV6-5 TGTGCCAGCAGGCGCAGTAACACTGAAGCTTTCTTT CASRRSNTEAFF
. . TRBJ2-5 TRBV11-3 TGTGCCAGCAGCTTAGGGGCGGGCACTAAAGAGACCCAGTACTTC CASSLGAGTKETQYF
. . TRBJ1-5 TRBV28 TGTGCCAGCAGCGGTGGGAACAGAAATCAGCCCCAGCATTTT CASSGGNRNQPQHF
. . TRBJ1-1 TRBV10-3 TGTGCCATAGGGACCGAGGGGGCTGAAGCTTTCTTT CAIGTEGAEAFF
. . TRBJ1-5 TRBV19 TGTGCCAGTAGTATAGCCAGGGAAGGCAATCAGCCCCAGCATTTT CASSIAREGNQPQHF
TRBD2 . TRBJ2-3 TRBV28 TGTGCCAGCAGCCCTAGCGGGAGGGCCACAGATACGCAGTATTTT CASSPSGRATDTQYF
TRBD1 . TRBJ2-1 TRBV25-1 TGTGCCAGCAGTGCGGGACAGTCGAGCTCCTACAATGAGCAGTTCTTC CASSAGQSSSYNEQFF
TRBD1 . TRBJ2-7 TRBV6-5 TGTGCCAGCAGTTCCGTCTCGACAGGGGGCGGCGAGCAGTACTTC CASSSVSTGGGEQYF
. . TRBJ2-2 TRBV7-2 TGTGCCAGCAGTAATTTCGCCGAGGCCGGGGAGCTGTTTTTT CASSNFAEAGELFF
. . TRBJ2-5 TRBV11-3 TGTGCCAGCAGCGTAATTAGGAACCCTGGGGAGACCCAGTACTTC CASSVIRNPGETQYF
TRBD1 . TRBJ2-1 TRBV9 TGTGCCAGCAGCGTAGCGTGGACAGGGTCGTCCTACAATGAGCAGTTCTTC CASSVAWTGSSYNEQFF
. . TRBJ2-1 TRBV9 TGTGCCAGCAGCGTAGAGGTCAGGGGAGCTAATGAGCAGTTCTTC CASSVEVRGANEQFF
TRBD1 . TRBJ1-6 TRBV7-9 TGTGCCAGCGGACAGGGGGCCACCTATAATTCACCCCTCCACTTT CASGQGATYNSPLHF
. . TRBJ1-2 TRBV30 TGTGCCTTACTCGCTCTACAGCAGACCGCTAAGGGCTACACCTTC CALLALQQTAKGYTF
TRBD1 . TRBJ1-2 TRBV2 TGTGCCAGCAGTGTGGACAGGGCCAAATATGGCTACACCTTC CASSVDRAKYGYTF
. . TRBJ2-2 TRBV5-1 TGCGCCAGCAGCTTGGCCCGGGGACCCGGGGAGCTGTTTTTT CASSLARGPGELFF
TRBD2 . TRBJ2-7 TRBV6-7 TGTGCCAGCAGTACCTGCGGAGAGGGCGGGAGTCCCGAGCAGTACTTC CASSTCGEGGSPEQYF
. . TRBJ2-3 TRBV5-1 TGCGCCAGCAGCTTGGGGGCCAGGCCAAGCACAGATACGCAGTATTTT CASSLGARPSTDTQYF
TRBD1 . TRBJ2-5 TRBV7-8 TGTGCCAGCAGCTTAAGGCAGGGGGCGCGGCAAGAGACCCAGTACTTC CASSLRQGARQETQYF
. few TRBJ2-6 TRBV7-2 TGTGCCAGCAGCCGTTCTGGGGCCAACGTCCTGACTTTC CASSRSGANVLTF
. . TRBJ2-3 TRBV28 TGTGCCAGCAGCATCGGGACACTCGGCACAGATACGCAGTATTTT CASSIGTLGTDTQYF
. . TRBJ1-1 TRBV18 TGTGCCAGCTCACGGACGCAGGGAGAACGGAATGAAGCTTTCTTT CASSRTQGERNEAFF
. once TRBJ1-1 TRBV5-6 TGTGCCAGCAGCTCGGCGGGGGAGGGGAACACTGAAGCTTTCTTT CASSSAGEGNTEAFF
TRBD1 . TRBJ1-1 TRBV6-5 TGTGCCAGCAACTTACAGGGGCCAGGCACTGAAGCTTTCTTT CASNLQGPGTEAFF
. . TRBJ2-1 TRBV27 TGTGCCAGCAGCCCCATGCGGAGGGGGTCCTACAATGAGCAGTTCTTC CASSPMRRGSYNEQFF
TRBD2 . TRBJ2-2 TRBV5-1 TGCGCCAGCAGCTTGGACCCGGGACTAAGGAACACCGGGGAGCTGTTTTTT CASSLDPGLRNTGELFF
. . TRBJ2-7 TRBV18 TGTGCCAGCTCACCGACCGCGAGCTCCTACGAGCAGTACTTC CASSPTASSYEQYF
. . TRBJ2-1 TRBV7-2 TGTGCCAGCCGCCTGAGGAGGTACAATGAGCAGTTCTTC CASRLRRYNEQFF
. . TRBJ2-1 TRBV29-1 TGCAGCGTAGGAGGGGCCTACAATGAGCAGTTCTTC CSVGGAYNEQFF
. . TRBJ2-3 TRBV5-1 TGCGCCAGCAGCTTGGGGTCAGCTAAGAGCACAGATACGCAGTATTTT CASSLGSAKSTDTQYF
TRBD1 . TRBJ2-7 TRBV6-6 TGTGCCAGCAGTTACTCGGGACAGGGAAGGGCCTACGAGCAGTACTTC CASSYSGQGRAYEQYF
TRBD2 . TRBJ2-1 TRBV28 TGTGCCAGCAGTTTATTCGGACTAGCGGGGAACAATGAGCAGTTCTTC CASSLFGLAGNNEQFF
TRBD2 . TRBJ2-7 TRBV30 TGTGCCTGGAGACTAGCGGGCTACGAGCAGTACTTC CAWRLAGYEQYF
. . TRBJ2-7 TRBV2 TGTGCCAGCAGTGAAGCGTACGAGCAGTACTTC CASSEAYEQYF
TRBD1 . TRBJ1-2 TRBV28 TGTGCCAGTACGATACGACAGGGGAGGTATGGCTACACCTTC CASTIRQGRYGYTF
. . TRBJ1-5 TRBV28 TGTGCCAGCAGTCCAACAAACAGGGATCAGCCCCAGCATTTT CASSPTNRDQPQHF
. . TRBJ1-1 TRBV5-1 TGCGCCAGCTCTGGAGGACAGATGAACACTGAAGCTTTCTTT CASSGGQMNTEAFF
TRBD2 . TRBJ2-1 TRBV6-1 TGTGCCAGCAGTGGCGGGAGGGAGCGGGAGGGAGACAATGAGCAGTTCTTC CASSGGREREGDNEQFF
. . TRBJ1-4 TRBV19 TGTGCCAGTAGTAGGGACATCGGCGGCGAAAAACTGTTTTTT CASSRDIGGEKLFF
TRBD2 once TRBJ2-3 TRBV12-5 TGTGCTAGTGGTCTCGGGACTAGCGCGAGCACAGATACGCAGTATTTT CASGLGTSASTDTQYF
TRBD2 . TRBJ2-7 TRBV7-9 TGTGCCAGCAGCGGGGGGACGGGAGGGTCGTACGAGCAGTACTTC CASSGGTGGSYEQYF
. . TRBJ1-2 TRBV27 TGTGCCAGCAGTTTCAACCGACAGGTGGATGGCTACACCTTC CASSFNRQVDGYTF
TRBD2 once TRBJ2-5 TRBV4-2 TGTGCCAGCAGCCCCAGTAGGGCTAGCGGGACTAAAGAGACCCAGTACTTC CASSPSRASGTKETQYF
. few TRBJ2-7 TRBV15 TGTGCCACCAGCAGAGATCGGGGATCGGAGCCGCAGTACTTC CATSRDRGSEPQYF
TRBD1 . TRBJ1-1 TRBV7-3 TGTGCCAGCAGCTCTCAGGGGGAGTCCGGTGAAGCTTTCTTT CASSSQGESGEAFF
TRBD1 . TRBJ2-7 TRBV27 TGTGCCAGCAGTTTAGGCGGGACAGGGGCCTACGAGCAGTACTTC CASSLGGTGAYEQYF
. . TRBJ1-5 TRBV12-5 TGTGCTAGTGCCCCCGGGGGAGTCAGCAATCAGCCCCAGCATTTT CASAPGGVSNQPQHF
. . TRBJ1-2 TRBV10-3 TGTGCCATCAGTGAAACAGGGTTTTATGGCTACACCTTC CAISETGFYGYTF
. once TRBJ2-5 TRBV10-2 TGCGCCAGCAGTTTTCTAGGGAACCAAGAGACCCAGTACTTC CASSFLGNQETQYF
. . TRBJ1-2 TRBV2 TGTGCCAGCAGTGATCTGGCAGACTTTTCCCCTTCGACTAACTATGGCTACACCTTC CASSDLADFSPSTNYGYTF
TRBD1 . TRBJ2-7 TRBV11-2 TGTGCCAGCAGGGGACAGGGGGGTTACGAGCAGTACTTC CASRGQGGYEQYF
. . TRBJ2-2 TRBV5-1 TGCGCCAGCAGCTTCACAGGGGAGGACACCGGGGAGCTGTTTTTT CASSFTGEDTGELFF
. . TRBJ1-2 TRBV11-3 TGTGCCAGCAGCCCTGGACAGAGAGCAAACTATGGCTACACCTTC CASSPGQRANYGYTF
. few TRBJ2-1 TRBV28 TGTGCCAGCAGTTTATTAGATGGCAAGCAGTTCTTC CASSLLDGKQFF
. . TRBJ1-5 TRBV14 TGTGCCAGCAGCCGCCGCCTCACCAGGGTTTATAGCAATCAGCCCCAGCATTTT CASSRRLTRVYSNQPQHF